Presented here are 9 T cell receptor beta chains from one specimen sequenced in a study of T cell repertoires in cytomegalovirus infection. TCRdb ran MiXCR on the reads and lists one entry per CDR3 protein. The table shows under 600,000 distinct CDR3 sequences, with 16% occurring only once. Material: CD8+ T cells from PBMCs. The receptors shown here come from a human donor in good health (CMV status not recorded). Some clones in this sample may be carry-over from other donors' samples.

A remark on this clonotype: A read error may be the cause here, since a much bigger clone is one base away. The chain links TRBV12-3 or TRBV12-4 to TRBJ2-3; D gene uncertain. The V end was cut by 8 bases, the J end by 2 bases, with 17 bases between. This CDR3 has 15 amino acids. The CDR3 nucleotides read TGTGCCAGCTGTCCCTGGGCGGCGAACACAGATACGCAGTATTTT. This gives the protein CASCPWAANTDTQYF.

This clonotype was seen a few times. V and J are TRBV4-1 and TRBJ2-7; D may be TRBD1 or TRBD2 (5 bases each). The V gene lost 0 bases and the J gene lost 6 bases, with 15 bases spanning the gap. This CDR3 region has 15 residues. Germline V gives CDR1 MGHRA, CDR2 YSYEKL. The CDR3 bases are TGCGCCAGCAGCCAAGATCGGGCCCGGGGACGCGAGCAGTACTTC. Protein product: CASSQDRARGREQYF.

The chain joins TRBV5-4 to TRBJ1-3, with D possibly matching TRBD1 (6 bases). CDR1 is SGHNT, CDR2 YYREEE, per germline (reference sequence). CDR3 length equals 16 residues. Trimming took off 4 bases at V and 0 bases at J, with 14 bases between the two ends. The CDR3 sequence: CASSLRTDISGNTIYF. CDR3 DNA sequence: TGTGCCAGCAGCCTACGGACAGATATCTCTGGAAACACCATATATTTT.

This clonotype was counted a few times. The genes are TRBV20-1 and TRBJ2-7, with no clear D. V lost 1 base and J lost 0, with 13 bases in between. Per the germline V gene, CDR1 is DFQATT and CDR2 is SNEGSKA (reference sequence). The CDR3 is 15 residues long. In DNA, the CDR3 is TGCAGTGCTAGAGTGGGCGTCCTGAGCTCCTACGAGCAGTACTTC. Amino acid sequence: CSARVGVLSSYEQYF.

This chain joins TRBV19 and TRBJ1-1; tentatively, D is TRBD1 (5 bases). Trimming left V 6 bases short and J 5 bases short, with 22 bases between. The CDR3 has 16 residues. CDR1 and CDR2 from the germline V gene are LNHDA and SQIVND (reference sequence). CDR3 region: CASSSLGQSGSTEAFF. CDR3 DNA sequence: TGTGCCAGTAGCTCCTTGGGGCAGTCTGGATCAACTGAAGCTTTCTTT.

This clonotype was recorded at least ten times. The chain's CDR3 is CASSFGASGYNEQFF. The CDR3 DNA is TGTGCCAGCAGCTTCGGGGCTAGCGGTTACAATGAGCAGTTCTTC. The rearrangement uses TRBV28 and TRBJ2-1; 7 bases agree with TRBD2. The trim removed 6 bases at V and 4 bases at J, leaving 9 bases unmatched. The CDR3 spans 15 residues. Germline loops: CDR1 MDHEN, CDR2 SYDVKM.

V and J are TRBV27 and TRBJ2-3, with D unclear. The germline V gene encodes CDR1 MNHEY and CDR2 SMNVEV (reference sequence). The CDR3 is made up of 17 amino acids. Trimming took off 6 bases at V and 5 bases at J, with 24 bases between the two ends. CDR3 sequence reads: CASSKIFRRSLGDTQYF. DNA of the CDR3: TGTGCCAGCAGCAAGATTTTTCGGAGAAGTCTGGGAGATACGCAGTATTTT.

This clonotype was found many times. This sequence joins TRBV11-2 and TRBJ2-5; TRBD1 is a possible D gene (5 bases). Germline-derived CDR1 and CDR2 are SGHAT and FQNNGV. The V end lost 2 bases, the J end lost 3 bases, and 10 bases lay between the germline ends. There are 14 residues in the CDR3. The DNA for the CDR3 is TGTGCCAGCAGCTTACTAGGGGCGAAAGAGACCCAGTACTTC. Protein sequence: CASSLLGAKETQYF.

This clonotype was found many times. The chain combines TRBV7-9 with TRBJ2-7, with 7 nucleotides matching TRBD1. V shed 5 bases, J shed 2 bases, and the junction held 12 bases outside the gene matches. The germline CDR1 and CDR2 sequences are SEHNR and FQNEAQ (reference sequence). The CDR3 sequence is 16 residues long. The CDR3 region is CASSPQGDRAPYEQYF. For the CDR3, the DNA is TGTGCCAGCAGCCCACAAGGCGACAGGGCTCCCTACGAGCAGTACTTC.